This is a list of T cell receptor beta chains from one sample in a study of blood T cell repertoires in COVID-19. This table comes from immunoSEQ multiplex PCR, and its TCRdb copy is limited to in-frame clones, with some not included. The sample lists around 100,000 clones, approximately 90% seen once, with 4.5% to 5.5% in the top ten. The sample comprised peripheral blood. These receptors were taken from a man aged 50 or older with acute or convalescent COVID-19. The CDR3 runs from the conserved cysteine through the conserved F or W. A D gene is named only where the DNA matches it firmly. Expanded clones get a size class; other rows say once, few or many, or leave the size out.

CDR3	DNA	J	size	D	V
CASSPSGGLAGGDEQFF	TGTGCCAGCTCACCCTCTGGTGGACTAGCGGGAGGGGATGAGCAGTTCTTC	TRBJ2-1	.	TRBD2	TRBV18
CASSDRVNYGYTF	TGTGCCAGCAGCGACAGGGTAAACTATGGCTACACCTTC	TRBJ1-2	few	TRBD1	TRBV5-4
CASSLYTGVFGRAFF	TGTGCCAGCAGCTTATACACAGGGGTGTTCGGTAGGGCTTTCTTT	TRBJ1-1	.	TRBD1	TRBV7-9
CASSWTSGNEQYF	TGTGCCAGCAGCTGGACTAGCGGGAATGAGCAGTACTTC	TRBJ2-7	.	TRBD2	TRBV7-9
CASSEGFASGVYNEQFF	TGTGCCAGCAGCGAAGGTTTTGCCAGCGGGGTCTACAATGAGCAGTTCTTC	TRBJ2-1	once	TRBD2	TRBV3-1/TRBV3-2
CASSPPGTFYEQYF	TGTGCCAGCTCACCACCCGGGACTTTCTACGAGCAGTACTTC	TRBJ2-7	once	.	TRBV18
CASRSASSGRATGELFF	TGTGCCAGCAGATCAGCATCTAGCGGGAGGGCCACCGGGGAGCTGTTTTTT	TRBJ2-2	.	TRBD2	TRBV5-4
CASSRGNQPQHF	TGTGCCAGCTCACGAGGGAATCAGCCCCAGCATTTT	TRBJ1-5	.	.	TRBV18
CASSYSQDRAYEQYF	TGTGCCAGCAGTTACTCTCAGGACAGGGCCTACGAGCAGTACTTC	TRBJ2-7	.	TRBD1	TRBV6-5
CASSLGTGPDTQYF	TGTGCCAGCAGCTTAGGGACAGGCCCAGATACGCAGTATTTT	TRBJ2-3	.	TRBD1	TRBV7-9
CASSYDGTSWDIQYF	TGTGCCAGCAGTTACGACGGGACTAGCTGGGACATTCAGTACTTC	TRBJ2-4	.	TRBD2	TRBV6-6
CASGAELTNEKLFF	TGTGCTAGTGGCGCGGAGCTAACTAATGAAAAACTGTTTTTT	TRBJ1-4	.	.	TRBV12-5
CASSWGQPSYEQYF	TGCGCCAGCAGCTGGGGACAGCCCTCCTACGAGCAGTACTTC	TRBJ2-7	once	TRBD1	TRBV5-1
CASSKRPGNQETQYF	TGTGCCAGCAGCAAAAGGCCGGGAAACCAAGAGACCCAGTACTTC	TRBJ2-5	.	.	TRBV21-1
CASGGQGHTGELFF	TGTGCCAGCGGAGGACAGGGGCACACCGGGGAGCTGTTTTTT	TRBJ2-2	.	TRBD1	TRBV11-2
CATLRGPSDYEQYF	TGTGCCACCCTCAGGGGACCCAGCGACTACGAGCAGTACTTC	TRBJ2-7	.	.	TRBV10-3
CASSYSAGGGNQPQHF	TGTGCCAGCAGTTACTCAGCGGGGGGCGGGAATCAGCCCCAGCATTTT	TRBJ1-5	.	.	TRBV6-6
CASSPREWAGGPSYNEQFF	TGTGCCAGCAGCCCAAGGGAGTGGGCGGGAGGGCCTTCCTACAATGAGCAGTTCTTC	TRBJ2-1	.	TRBD2	TRBV11-2
CASSEAHASYGYTF	TGTGCCAGCAGTGAAGCGCACGCGAGCTATGGCTACACCTTC	TRBJ1-2	.	.	TRBV6-1
CASSQRTSGYEQYF	TGTGCCAGCAGTCAAAGGACTAGCGGGTACGAGCAGTACTTC	TRBJ2-7	.	TRBD2	TRBV7-2
CASSLIPTGGPTGELFF	TGTGCCAGCTCCCTGATCCCGACAGGGGGGCCCACCGGGGAGCTGTTTTTT	TRBJ2-2	few	TRBD1	TRBV18
CASRSSGTPYEQYF	TGTGCCAGCAGGAGTAGCGGAACTCCCTACGAGCAGTACTTC	TRBJ2-7	.	.	TRBV11-3
CASSTASAFYEQYF	TGTGCCAGCAGTACGGCTAGCGCGTTCTACGAGCAGTACTTC	TRBJ2-7	.	.	TRBV2
CASSRAGEGTEAFF	TGTGCCAGCAGTAGGGCAGGGGAAGGCACTGAAGCTTTCTTT	TRBJ1-1	.	.	TRBV7-6
CASSQVSGSGETQYF	TGCGCCAGCAGCCAAGTTAGCGGGAGCGGAGAGACCCAGTACTTC	TRBJ2-5	once	TRBD2	TRBV4-1
CASAWAGGNIQYF	TGTGCCAGCGCGTGGGCAGGGGGGAACATTCAGTACTTC	TRBJ2-4	few	.	TRBV18
CASSRRTLRQGSNSPLHF	TGTGCCAGCAGCCGACGGACCCTGCGGCAGGGTTCAAATTCACCCCTCCACTTT	TRBJ1-6	.	.	TRBV14
CASSPDSSSGNTIYF	TGTGCCAGCTCACCAGACAGTAGCTCTGGAAACACCATATATTTT	TRBJ1-3	.	.	TRBV18
CASSEGRALPTSEAFF	TGTGCCAGCAGTGAGGGCAGGGCTCTACCCACGTCTGAAGCTTTCTTT	TRBJ1-1	.	.	TRBV6-1
CASSQDSGQQFF	TGTGCCAGCTCTCAGGATAGCGGGCAGCAGTTCTTC	TRBJ2-1	once	TRBD2	TRBV18
CASSGQGAVQPQHF	TGTGCCAGTAGCGGACAGGGAGCAGTTCAGCCCCAGCATTTT	TRBJ1-5	.	TRBD1	TRBV19
CSVPTAPSAGANVLTF	TGCAGCGTTCCGACAGCACCCAGCGCTGGGGCCAACGTCCTGACTTTC	TRBJ2-6	.	.	TRBV29-1
CASSLAEPQFF	TGTGCCAGCAGCTTAGCTGAGCCGCAGTTCTTC	TRBJ2-1	.	.	TRBV11-2
CASSIERTSFYNEQFF	TGTGCCAGTAGTATTGAGCGGACTAGCTTTTACAATGAGCAGTTCTTC	TRBJ2-1	.	TRBD2	TRBV19
CASSVGPAATGELFF	TGTGCCAGCAGCGTAGGGCCAGCAGCGACCGGGGAGCTGTTTTTT	TRBJ2-2	.	.	TRBV9
CASSAPQGLADTQYF	TGTGCCAGCAGCGCCCCTCAGGGTCTAGCAGATACGCAGTATTTT	TRBJ2-3	few	.	TRBV7-2
CATSRGTSGRNGELFF	TGTGCCACCAGCAGAGGGACTAGCGGGAGAAACGGGGAGCTGTTTTTT	TRBJ2-2	.	TRBD2	TRBV15
CASSLDSGRGVEQYF	TGTGCCAGCAGCTTAGATAGCGGGAGGGGAGTCGAGCAGTACTTC	TRBJ2-7	.	TRBD2	TRBV11-3
CARRPGPGGYNSPLHF	TGTGCCAGAAGACCCGGACCCGGGGGTTATAATTCACCCCTCCACTTT	TRBJ1-6	.	.	TRBV5-3
CASRSDRIAPTEQYF	TGTGCCAGCAGATCGGACAGGATCGCGCCCACCGAGCAGTACTTC	TRBJ2-7	.	TRBD1	TRBV27
CASSQTGTDTQYF	TGTGCCAGCAGCCAAACAGGGACAGATACGCAGTATTTT	TRBJ2-3	.	.	TRBV3-1/TRBV3-2
CASSADTVRGVGGTDTQYF	TGTGCCAGCAGCGCGGACACCGTCCGGGGGGTGGGGGGCACAGATACGCAGTATTTT	TRBJ2-3	.	TRBD2	TRBV9
CASQNSYEQYF	TGTGCCAGCCAGAACTCCTACGAGCAGTACTTC	TRBJ2-7	.	.	TRBV6-5
CASSGSGTGYTEAFF	TGCGCCAGCAGTGGATCCGGGACAGGGTATACTGAAGCTTTCTTT	TRBJ1-1	.	TRBD1	TRBV10-1
CASSPGQHTEAFF	TGTGCCAGCAGCCCGGGACAACACACTGAAGCTTTCTTT	TRBJ1-1	few	.	TRBV6-5
CATSSVRGRAYGYTF	TGTGCCACCAGCAGCGTCAGGGGCAGGGCCTATGGCTACACCTTC	TRBJ1-2	.	.	TRBV15
CASGHRGDDEKLFF	TGCGCCAGCGGACACAGGGGAGATGATGAAAAACTGTTTTTT	TRBJ1-4	.	TRBD1	TRBV5-1
CASSGDRGFNEQFF	TGTGCCAGTAGTGGGGACAGGGGCTTCAATGAGCAGTTCTTC	TRBJ2-1	.	TRBD1	TRBV19
CASGLVQSGYEQYF	TGTGCTAGTGGTTTGGTACAGTCGGGGTACGAGCAGTACTTC	TRBJ2-7	.	.	TRBV12-5
CASSSGQGSYGYTF	TGTGCCAGCAGTTCGGGACAGGGGTCCTATGGCTACACCTTC	TRBJ1-2	once	TRBD1	TRBV27
CASSQERGGTRQETQYF	TGCGCCAGCAGCCAAGAAAGGGGGGGGACAAGACAAGAGACCCAGTACTTC	TRBJ2-5	.	.	TRBV4-3
CATSDLQDSFYNEQFF	TGTGCCACCAGTGATTTGCAGGATTCGTTCTACAATGAGCAGTTCTTC	TRBJ2-1	.	.	TRBV24-1
CASSDRGPDTQYF	TGTGCCAGCAGTGACCGCGGGCCAGATACGCAGTATTTT	TRBJ2-3	.	.	TRBV6-4
CASSIRDSLAKNIQYF	TGTGCCAGTAGTATCCGGGACAGTTTAGCCAAAAACATTCAGTACTTC	TRBJ2-4	.	TRBD1	TRBV19
CATSLNTDTQYF	TGTGCCACCAGCCTTAACACAGATACGCAGTATTTT	TRBJ2-3	.	.	TRBV15
CATNGQARGMNTEAFF	TGTGCCACCAATGGACAGGCCCGGGGCATGAACACTGAAGCTTTCTTT	TRBJ1-1	.	TRBD1	TRBV2